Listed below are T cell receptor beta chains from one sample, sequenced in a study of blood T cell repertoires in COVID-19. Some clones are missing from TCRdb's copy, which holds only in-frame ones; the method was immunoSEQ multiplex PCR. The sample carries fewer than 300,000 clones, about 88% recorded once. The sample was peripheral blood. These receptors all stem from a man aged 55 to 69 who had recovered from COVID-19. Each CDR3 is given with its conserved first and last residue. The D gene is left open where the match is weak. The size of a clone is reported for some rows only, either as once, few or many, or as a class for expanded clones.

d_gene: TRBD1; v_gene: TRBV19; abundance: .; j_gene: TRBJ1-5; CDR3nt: TGTGCCAGTAGTCCCCGACAGGGGGGCAACCAGCCCCAGCATTTT; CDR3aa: CASSPRQGGNQPQHF
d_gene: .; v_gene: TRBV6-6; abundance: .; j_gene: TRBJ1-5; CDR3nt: TGTGCCAGCAGGGGCGGAGGCAAGGCTTTTAATCAGCCCCAGCATTTT; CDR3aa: CASRGGGKAFNQPQHF
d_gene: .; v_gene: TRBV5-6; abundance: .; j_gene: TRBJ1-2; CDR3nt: TGTGCCAGCAGCTTGTCGGCAGGTCATTATGGCTACACCTTC; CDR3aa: CASSLSAGHYGYTF
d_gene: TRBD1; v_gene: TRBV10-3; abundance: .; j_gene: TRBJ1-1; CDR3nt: TGTGCCATCAAGATGCCGGGACAGCCGAACACTGAAGCTTTCTTT; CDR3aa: CAIKMPGQPNTEAFF
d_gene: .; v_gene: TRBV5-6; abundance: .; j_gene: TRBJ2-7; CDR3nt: TGTGCCAGCAGCTTGGACAGAGACGAGCAGTACTTC; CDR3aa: CASSLDRDEQYF
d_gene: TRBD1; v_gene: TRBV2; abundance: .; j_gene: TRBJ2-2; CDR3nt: TGTGCCAGCAGTGATACAGGTCGCAGGGGGAGAACCAACACCGGGGAGCTGTTTTTT; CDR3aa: CASSDTGRRGRTNTGELFF
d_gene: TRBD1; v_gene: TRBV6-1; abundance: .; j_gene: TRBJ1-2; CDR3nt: TGTGCCAGCAGAGAAGAGGGACAGGGAAGAGGGGCTAACTATGGCTACACCTTC; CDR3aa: CASREEGQGRGANYGYTF
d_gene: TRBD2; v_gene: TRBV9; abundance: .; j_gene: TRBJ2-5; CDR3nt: TGTGCCAGCAGCACTGGACTAGCGGGTCGGGAGACCCAGTACTTC; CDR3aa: CASSTGLAGRETQYF
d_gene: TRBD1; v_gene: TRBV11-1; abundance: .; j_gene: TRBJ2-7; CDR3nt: TGTGCCAGCAGCTTAGAGGCACAGGGGTCCTCCTACGAGCAGTACTTC; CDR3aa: CASSLEAQGSSYEQYF
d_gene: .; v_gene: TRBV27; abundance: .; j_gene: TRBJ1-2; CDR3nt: TGTGCCAGCAGTTTATCTCGGGGGGTGGGGGTCTATGGCTACACCTTC; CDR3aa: CASSLSRGVGVYGYTF
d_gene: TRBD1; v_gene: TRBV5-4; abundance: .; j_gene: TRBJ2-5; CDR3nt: TGTGCCAGCAGCTTGGGGACAGGGGCCCTCGTGGAGCAAGAGACCCAGTACTTC; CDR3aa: CASSLGTGALVEQETQYF
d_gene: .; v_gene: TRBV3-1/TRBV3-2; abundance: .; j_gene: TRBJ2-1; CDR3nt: TGTGCCAGCAGCCCAAAGGAGGGAAGAACCTACAATGAGCAGTTCTTC; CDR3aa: CASSPKEGRTYNEQFF
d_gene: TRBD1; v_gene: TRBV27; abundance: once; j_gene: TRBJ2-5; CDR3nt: TGTGCCAGCAGTTCCCGGGACAGGGTCCAAGAGACCCAGTACTTC; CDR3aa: CASSSRDRVQETQYF
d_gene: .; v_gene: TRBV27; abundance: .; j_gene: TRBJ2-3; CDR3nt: TGTGCCAGCAGTTTAATCCGGCAGGGGACCACAGATACGCAGTATTTT; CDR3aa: CASSLIRQGTTDTQYF
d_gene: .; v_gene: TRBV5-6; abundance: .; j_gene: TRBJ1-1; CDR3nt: TGTGCCAGCAGCTTGGAGAGGAACAGGTTTGGGAACACTGAAGCTTTCTTT; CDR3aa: CASSLERNRFGNTEAFF
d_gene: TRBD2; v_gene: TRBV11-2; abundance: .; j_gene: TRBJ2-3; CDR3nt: TGTGCCAGCAGTTATAGGACTAGCGGGACTAGCACAGATACGCAGTATTTT; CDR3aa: CASSYRTSGTSTDTQYF
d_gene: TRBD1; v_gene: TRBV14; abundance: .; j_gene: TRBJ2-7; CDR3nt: TGTGCCAGCAGCCACCTGAGGACAGGGGGGGTCGAGCAGTACTTC; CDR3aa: CASSHLRTGGVEQYF
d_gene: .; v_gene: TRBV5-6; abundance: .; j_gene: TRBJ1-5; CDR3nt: TGTGCCAGCAGCCGTAGGGGGATCCGTCAGCCCCAGCATTTT; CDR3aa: CASSRRGIRQPQHF
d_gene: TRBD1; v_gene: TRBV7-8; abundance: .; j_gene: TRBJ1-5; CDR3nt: TGTGCCAGCAGCTTATCTCGTGGACAGGGGGGTCAGCCCCAGCATTTT; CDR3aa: CASSLSRGQGGQPQHF
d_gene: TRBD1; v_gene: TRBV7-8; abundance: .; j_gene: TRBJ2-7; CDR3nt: TGTGCCAGCAGCCTCGGGACAGGGGGCCTCCGGTCCTACGAGCAGTACTTC; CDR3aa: CASSLGTGGLRSYEQYF
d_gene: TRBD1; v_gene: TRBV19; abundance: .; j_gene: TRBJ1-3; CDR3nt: TGTGCCAGTAGTAACCAGGACAGGGGACGAAACACCATATATTTT; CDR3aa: CASSNQDRGRNTIYF
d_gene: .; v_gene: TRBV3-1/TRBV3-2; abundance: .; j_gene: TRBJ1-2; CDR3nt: TGTGCCAGCAGCCAAAAGGGAGCTAACTATGGCTACACCTTC; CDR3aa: CASSQKGANYGYTF
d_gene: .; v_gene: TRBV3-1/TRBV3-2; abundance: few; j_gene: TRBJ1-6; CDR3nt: TGTGCCAGCAGCCGCCAGACATCCCTATACTCCTATAATTCACCCCTCCACTTT; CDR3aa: CASSRQTSLYSYNSPLHF
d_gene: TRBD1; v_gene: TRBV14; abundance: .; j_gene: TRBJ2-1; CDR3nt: TGTGCCAGCAGCCAAGGTCAGGGACAGGACTTCTACAATGAGCAGTTCTTC; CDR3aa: CASSQGQGQDFYNEQFF
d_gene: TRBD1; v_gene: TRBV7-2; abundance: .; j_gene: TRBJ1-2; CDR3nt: TGTGCCAGCAGCCTAGACAGGGTGGGAGGCTACACCTTC; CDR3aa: CASSLDRVGGYTF
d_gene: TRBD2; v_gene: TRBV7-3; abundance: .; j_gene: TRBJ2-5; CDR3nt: TGTGCCAGCAGCCCCGGGACTAGCGGTAGAGAGACCCAGTACTTC; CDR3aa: CASSPGTSGRETQYF
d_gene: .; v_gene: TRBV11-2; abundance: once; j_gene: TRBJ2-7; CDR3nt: TGTGCCAGCAGCCCCGGGACATCGCAAGACGAGCAGTACTTC; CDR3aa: CASSPGTSQDEQYF
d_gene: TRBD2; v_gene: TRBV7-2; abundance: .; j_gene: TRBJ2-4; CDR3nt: TGTGCCAGCAGCTTAGAGGCGGGGGGGCCGATAAACATTCAGTACTTC; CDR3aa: CASSLEAGGPINIQYF
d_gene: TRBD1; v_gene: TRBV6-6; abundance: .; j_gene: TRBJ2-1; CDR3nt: TGTGCCAGCAGCAAGACAGGGCATTCCAATGAGCAGTTCTTC; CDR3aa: CASSKTGHSNEQFF
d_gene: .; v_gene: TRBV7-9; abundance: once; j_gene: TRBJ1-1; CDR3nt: TGTGCCAGCAGTATCTCGAACACTGAAGCTTTCTTT; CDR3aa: CASSISNTEAFF
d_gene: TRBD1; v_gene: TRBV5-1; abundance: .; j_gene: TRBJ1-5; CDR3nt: TGCGCCAGCAGCTTCGGGACAGGCAACAATCAGCCCCAGCATTTT; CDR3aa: CASSFGTGNNQPQHF
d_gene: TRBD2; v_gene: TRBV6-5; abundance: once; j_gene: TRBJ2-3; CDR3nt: TGTGCCAGCAGTAACCTAGCGGGGGGGGATACGCAGTATTTT; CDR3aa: CASSNLAGGDTQYF
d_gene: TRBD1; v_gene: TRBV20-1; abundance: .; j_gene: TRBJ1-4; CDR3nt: TGCAGTGCTAGTGTAGGGGGCGCTGAAAAACTGTTTTTT; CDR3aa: CSASVGGAEKLFF
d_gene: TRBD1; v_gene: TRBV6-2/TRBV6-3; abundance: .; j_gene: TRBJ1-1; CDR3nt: TGTGCCAGCAGTGTTCAGGGGGTGACTGAAGCTTTCTTT; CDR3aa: CASSVQGVTEAFF
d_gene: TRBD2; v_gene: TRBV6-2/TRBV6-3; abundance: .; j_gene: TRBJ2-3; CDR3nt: TGTGCCAGCAGCTCCAATCTAGCGGGGGCCACAGATACGCAGTATTTT; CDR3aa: CASSSNLAGATDTQYF
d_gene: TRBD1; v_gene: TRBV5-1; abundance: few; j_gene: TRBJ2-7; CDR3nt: TGCGCCAGCAGCGCGGGTACAGGGGGGCAGTACTTC; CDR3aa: CASSAGTGGQYF
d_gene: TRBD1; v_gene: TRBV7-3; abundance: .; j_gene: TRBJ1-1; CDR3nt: TGTGCCAGCAGCTACGGGACAGGGACTGAAGCTTTCTTT; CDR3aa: CASSYGTGTEAFF
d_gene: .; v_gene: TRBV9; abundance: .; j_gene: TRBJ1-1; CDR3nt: TGTGCCAGCAGCGTAGCCGGAGGGGTTACTGAAGCTTTCTTT; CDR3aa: CASSVAGGVTEAFF
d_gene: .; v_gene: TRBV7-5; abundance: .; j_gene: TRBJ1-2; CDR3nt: TGTGCCAGAAGCTTGGAGAGAAAACGGTTTTATGGCTACACCTTC; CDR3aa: CARSLERKRFYGYTF
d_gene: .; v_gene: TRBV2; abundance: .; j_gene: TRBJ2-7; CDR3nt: TGTGCCCGAGGGGGGGTGGGCGAGCAGTACTTC; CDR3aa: CARGGVGEQYF
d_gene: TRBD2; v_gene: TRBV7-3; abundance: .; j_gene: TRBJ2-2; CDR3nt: TGTGCCAGCAGCTCGGCTAGCGGGGTTAACACCGGGGAGCTGTTTTTT; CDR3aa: CASSSASGVNTGELFF
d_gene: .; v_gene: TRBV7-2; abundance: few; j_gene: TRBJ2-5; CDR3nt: TGTGCCAGCAGCTTAGTTTCCGGGAGAGAGACCCAGTACTTC; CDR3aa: CASSLVSGRETQYF
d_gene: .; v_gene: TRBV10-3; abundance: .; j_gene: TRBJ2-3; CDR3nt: TGTGCCATCAGCGGCGGGGATACGCAGTATTTT; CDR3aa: CAISGGDTQYF
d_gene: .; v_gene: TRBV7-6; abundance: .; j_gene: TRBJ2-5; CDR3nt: TGTGCCAGCAGCTTACCCGCCGGGGGGACAATATTAGAGACCCAGTACTTC; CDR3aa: CASSLPAGGTILETQYF
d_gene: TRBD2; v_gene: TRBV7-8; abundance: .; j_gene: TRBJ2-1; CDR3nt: TGTGCCAGCAGCTTAATAGCGGGGGGGGGCTTGGATGAGCAGTTCTTC; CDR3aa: CASSLIAGGGLDEQFF
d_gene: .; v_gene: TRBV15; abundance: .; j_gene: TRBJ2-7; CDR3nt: TGTGCCACCAGCAGAGCGGGAGAGCAGTACTTC; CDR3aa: CATSRAGEQYF
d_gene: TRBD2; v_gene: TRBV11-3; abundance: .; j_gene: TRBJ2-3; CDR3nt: TGTGCCAGCAGCCTAGGACTAGCGGGGGGATCAGGAGATACGCAGTATTTT; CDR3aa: CASSLGLAGGSGDTQYF
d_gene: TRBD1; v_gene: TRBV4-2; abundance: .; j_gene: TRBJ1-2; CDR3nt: TGTGCCAGCAGCCAAAGGGTCGGGGACAGCTCGGGACTTTATGGCTACACCTTC; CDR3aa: CASSQRVGDSSGLYGYTF
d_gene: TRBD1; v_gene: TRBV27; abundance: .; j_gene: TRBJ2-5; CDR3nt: TGTGCCAGCAGACCTCGGGGGACTTGGACAGGGAACCCACACCAAGAGACCCAGTACTTC; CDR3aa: CASRPRGTWTGNPHQETQYF
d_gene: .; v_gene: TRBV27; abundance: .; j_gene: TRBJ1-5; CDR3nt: TGTGCCAGCAGCCCGAAGACAGGACGGGGCAATCAGCCCCAGCATTTT; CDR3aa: CASSPKTGRGNQPQHF
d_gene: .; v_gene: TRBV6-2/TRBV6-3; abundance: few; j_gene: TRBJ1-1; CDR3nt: TGTGCCAGCAGTTACTCGCCTGGGGGGGGTACTGAAGCTTTCTTT; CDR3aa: CASSYSPGGGTEAFF
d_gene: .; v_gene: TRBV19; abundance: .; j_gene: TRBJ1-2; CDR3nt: TGTGCCAGTAGTATCTCAGGGTCTGCTAGGTATGGCTACACCTTC; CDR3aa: CASSISGSARYGYTF